This is a list of T cell receptor beta chains from one sample in a study of T cell changes during pregnancy in multiple sclerosis. The method was immunoSEQ multiplex PCR; TCRdb's version includes in-frame clones alone and lacks a portion of them. The sample has 88,000 or so clones, 90% to 95% seen once. Sequencing was performed on peripheral blood, taken before pregnancy. The origin of the receptors is a female donor with multiple sclerosis, enrolled in a pregnancy study. The CDR3 runs from the conserved cysteine through the conserved F or W. D genes are given only for firm matches. Part of the rows lack a size; the others show once, few, many or a class for expanded clones.

clone_size d_call j_call v_call cdr3_aa cdr3_nt
NA NA TRBJ1-3 TRBV30 CAWRESGNTIYF TGTGCCTGGCGGGAGTCTGGAAACACCATATATTTT
NA NA TRBJ1-2 TRBV29-1 CSVEETDNYGYTF TGCAGCGTTGAAGAAACAGATAACTATGGCTACACCTTC
NA TRBD2 TRBJ2-1 TRBV2 CASSEAGTSGGRGNEQFF TGTGCCAGCAGTGAAGCGGGGACTAGCGGGGGGCGGGGGAATGAGCAGTTCTTC
NA NA TRBJ2-1 TRBV13 CASSLTGQLWGENEQFF TGTGCCAGCAGCCTCACTGGACAGCTGTGGGGCGAAAATGAGCAGTTCTTC
NA TRBD1 TRBJ1-4 TRBV7-9 CASSPGTAGYHEKLFF TGTGCCAGCAGCCCAGGGACAGCCGGTTATCATGAAAAACTGTTTTTT
NA TRBD2 TRBJ2-6 TRBV13 CASSFQASGGSTGANVLTF TGTGCCAGCAGCTTCCAGGCTAGCGGGGGGTCGACCGGGGCCAACGTCCTGACTTTC
NA TRBD2 TRBJ2-1 TRBV10-3 CAISDPGTSGPYNEQFF TGTGCCATCAGTGATCCCGGGACTAGCGGACCCTACAATGAGCAGTTCTTC
few NA TRBJ2-5 TRBV19 CASSIDGEETQYF TGTGCCAGTAGTATAGACGGTGAAGAGACCCAGTACTTC
once TRBD1 TRBJ1-3 TRBV6-5 CASSGTAGNTIYF TGTGCCAGCAGTGGGACAGCGGGAAACACCATATATTTT
NA NA TRBJ1-5 TRBV19 CASRSRQAGQPQHF TGTGCCAGTAGATCCCGACAGGCAGGCCAGCCCCAGCATTTT
NA NA TRBJ2-7 TRBV5-4 CASSLGKGLGNEQYF TGTGCCAGCAGCTTGGGGAAGGGGCTGGGGAACGAGCAGTACTTC
NA NA TRBJ2-2 TRBV7-9 CASSFRDFNTGELFF TGTGCCAGCAGCTTCCGGGACTTCAACACCGGGGAGCTGTTTTTT
NA TRBD2 TRBJ2-3 TRBV6-5 CASSYPGGAAGDTQYF TGTGCCAGCAGTTACCCCGGGGGGGCCGCCGGAGATACGCAGTATTTT
NA NA TRBJ1-5 TRBV2 CASNLGLGGLQPQHF TGTGCCAGCAACCTGGGGTTGGGGGGGCTCCAGCCCCAGCATTTT
NA TRBD1 TRBJ1-2 TRBV30 CAWSVMRQGAPNYGYTF TGTGCCTGGAGTGTAATGCGCCAGGGGGCGCCTAACTATGGCTACACCTTC
NA NA TRBJ1-4 TRBV18 CASSPSQVEVGEKLFF TGTGCCAGCTCACCATCCCAGGTGGAGGTTGGAGAAAAACTGTTTTTT
NA NA TRBJ1-1 TRBV10-3 CAIVDSLNTEAFF TGTGCCATCGTGGACAGTTTGAACACTGAAGCTTTCTTT
NA NA TRBJ1-6 TRBV14 CASSQIGAANSPLHF TGTGCCAGCAGCCAGATAGGGGCAGCTAATTCACCCCTCCACTTT
NA TRBD1 TRBJ1-2 TRBV7-9 CASSPDRLDGYTF TGTGCCAGCAGCCCGGACAGGCTAGATGGCTACACCTTC
NA NA TRBJ1-6 TRBV10-2 CASSGEGNGSPLHF TGCGCCAGCAGCGGGGAGGGGAATGGCTCACCCCTCCACTTT
NA NA TRBJ2-7 TRBV30 CAWSRVTYEQYF TGTGCCTGGAGCCGGGTGACCTACGAGCAGTACTTC
NA TRBD1 TRBJ2-7 TRBV7-6 CASSPDGQGAGREQYF TGTGCCAGCAGCCCAGACGGACAGGGGGCTGGCAGGGAGCAGTACTTC
NA TRBD1 TRBJ1-1 TRBV19 CASVGGTEKFTEAFF TGTGCCAGTGTCGGAGGGACAGAAAAATTCACTGAAGCTTTCTTT
few TRBD1 TRBJ1-4 TRBV30 CAWSSRQGIEKLFF TGTGCCTGGAGTTCAAGACAGGGAATTGAAAAACTGTTTTTT
NA TRBD1 TRBJ1-6 TRBV2 CAGKTGRNSPLHF TGTGCCGGGAAGACAGGGCGTAATTCACCCCTCCACTTT
NA NA TRBJ1-3 TRBV6-5 CASSYGQAFSGNTIYF TGTGCCAGCAGTTACGGGCAGGCGTTCTCTGGAAACACCATATATTTT
NA NA TRBJ2-7 TRBV9 CASSPFGEPSYEQYF TGTGCCAGCAGCCCATTCGGAGAACCGTCCTACGAGCAGTACTTC
NA NA TRBJ2-7 TRBV7-8 CASSRGQGWEQYF TGTGCCAGCAGCCGCGGGCAGGGGTGGGAGCAGTACTTC
NA NA TRBJ1-1 TRBV5-1 CASSLGEKAFF TGCGCCAGCAGCTTGGGCGAAAAAGCTTTCTTT
NA TRBD1 TRBJ1-5 TRBV6-6 CASSRWTGMGNQPQHF TGTGCCAGCAGTCGATGGACAGGGATGGGCAATCAGCCCCAGCATTTT
NA NA TRBJ2-5 TRBV11-2 CASSLGGGVEETQYF TGTGCCAGCAGCTTAGGAGGGGGGGTCGAAGAGACCCAGTACTTC
NA NA TRBJ1-2 TRBV12-5 CASGFWVDSYGYTF TGTGCTAGTGGTTTTTGGGTTGACTCGTATGGCTACACCTTC
NA TRBD1 TRBJ1-3 TRBV4-1 CASSQLLGTVGNTIYF TGCGCCAGCAGCCAATTGCTCGGGACAGTAGGAAACACCATATATTTT
NA NA TRBJ2-3 TRBV4-1 CASSQVRTSTDTQYF TGCGCCAGCAGCCAAGTCCGGACTAGCACAGATACGCAGTATTTT
NA NA TRBJ1-2 TRBV5-4 CASSLDREYYGYTF TGTGCCAGCAGCTTGGACAGGGAATATTATGGCTACACCTTC
NA NA TRBJ1-1 TRBV6-5 CASQTGSRNTEAFF TGTGCCAGCCAAACAGGGTCGAGGAACACTGAAGCTTTCTTT
NA NA TRBJ1-2 TRBV30 CAWSVGVRTGRVLYGYTF TGTGCCTGGAGTGTAGGGGTTCGTACAGGAAGGGTTCTCTATGGCTACACCTTC
NA NA TRBJ2-7 TRBV6-5 CASSPRGPGGYEQYF TGTGCCAGCAGCCCGAGAGGACCCGGGGGTTACGAGCAGTACTTC
NA TRBD1 TRBJ2-5 TRBV27 CASSDGQVQETQYF TGTGCCAGCAGTGACGGACAGGTCCAAGAGACCCAGTACTTC
NA NA TRBJ1-5 TRBV5-6 CASSLGRDNSNQPQHF TGTGCCAGCAGCTTGGGCCGGGATAATAGCAATCAGCCCCAGCATTTT
NA TRBD1 TRBJ2-7 TRBV15 CATSRARQGHDEQYF TGTGCCACCAGCAGAGCCAGACAGGGTCACGACGAGCAGTACTTC
NA TRBD2 TRBJ2-1 TRBV6-5 CASGHLGLALNEQFF TGTGCCAGCGGGCACTTAGGACTAGCGCTTAATGAGCAGTTCTTC
NA NA TRBJ1-2 TRBV11-2 CASSSLGQGRGYTF TGTGCCAGCAGCTCCCTTGGGCAGGGTAGGGGCTACACCTTC
NA NA TRBJ2-1 TRBV7-8 CASSLTEAGTNEQFF TGTGCCAGCAGCTTAACGGAGGCAGGGACAAATGAGCAGTTCTTC
once TRBD2 TRBJ2-3 TRBV18 CASSPVAGSSTDTQYF TGTGCCAGCTCACCAGTAGCGGGGTCTAGCACAGATACGCAGTATTTT